What follows are 23 T cell receptor beta chains derived from one specimen sequenced in a study. In TCRdb, the RT-PCR reads were re-called with MiXCR into one record per CDR3 protein. Altogether 650,000 to 800,000 distinct CDR3 sequences are present, 12% to 15% being singletons, with the ten largest covering roughly 3.6%. The sample was memory CD4+ T cells from blood. The origin of the receptors is a female donor in good health, serving as a healthy control.

The rearrangement links TRBV5-1 to TRBJ2-2, with TRBD1 as a possible D gene (6 bases). This CDR3 spans 16 amino acids. Germline V CDR1 and CDR2: SGHRS, YFSETQ. V was shortened by 4 bases and J by 3 bases, with 16 bases between the two germline ends. CDR3 in amino acids: CASSIHRVSDTGELFF. DNA for the CDR3: TGCGCCAGCAGCATCCACAGGGTATCGGACACCGGGGAGCTGTTTTTT.

In this sample, this clonotype turned up many times. This chain joins TRBV7-2 and TRBJ2-3; D gene unclear. The V gene lost 5 bases and the J gene lost 2 bases, with 5 bases spanning the gap. This CDR3 region has 12 residues. Germline CDR1 and CDR2: SGHTA and FQGNSA. The CDR3 DNA is TGTGCCAGCAGCAGATTCACAGATACGCAGTATTTT. Its translation: CASSRFTDTQYF. The whole variable domain, remainder taken from reference TRBV7-2 and TRBJ2-3, is GAGVSQSPSNKVTEKGKDVELRCDPISGHTALYWYRQSLGQGLEFLIYFQGNSAPDKSGLPSDRFSAERTGGSVSTLTIQRTQQEDSAVYLCASSRFTDTQYFGPGTRLTVL.

The chain links TRBV11-2 to TRBJ1-1, with 8 bases identical to TRBD1. With 7 bases clipped from V and 9 bases from J, the junction kept 10 bases outside the gene matches. This CDR3 is built from 13 residues. CDR1 and CDR2 (germline): SGHAT, FQNNGV. The CDR3 protein is CASTNQGARKAFF. Here the CDR3 DNA reads TGTGCCAGCACCAACCAGGGGGCCCGGAAAGCTTTCTTT.

This clonotype occurred a few times. V gene TRBV20-1 combines with J gene TRBJ1-1; TRBD1 matches 10 bases. The CDR3 runs to 13 residues. The germline gives CDR1 DFQATT, CDR2 SNEGSKA (reference sequence). Losses at the gene ends were 6 bases for V and 5 bases for J; bases not matched to a gene: 6. In DNA form, the CDR3 reads TGCAGTGCCGGGACAGGGGATTTAACTGAAGCTTTCTTT. This codes for CSAGTGDLTEAFF.

The chain links TRBV5-1 to TRBJ2-7, with 9 bases that match TRBD2. J lost 6 bases, V lost 1 base, and 8 bases had no gene match. This CDR3 region has 15 residues. In germline, CDR1 is SGHRS, CDR2 YFSETQ. This chain's CDR3 is CASSLPSSGAGEQYF. DNA of the CDR3: TGCGCCAGCAGCTTGCCTTCTAGCGGGGCGGGCGAGCAGTACTTC.

This clonotype has more than one count but fewer than ten. CDR3 amino acids: CASSRTGVNTIYF. The DNA of the CDR3 is TGTGCCAGCAGTCGGACAGGGGTAAACACCATATATTTT. The chain couples TRBV12-3 or TRBV12-4 to TRBJ1-3; 9 nucleotides line up with TRBD1. V lost 5 bases, J lost 6 bases, and 2 bases stayed unmatched. The CDR3 has 13 residues.

This clonotype was observed a few times. CDR3 DNA sequence: TGCAGTGCTAGAGATATTAGCGGGCGGCCCTACAATGAGCAGTTCTTC. Translated, it gives CSARDISGRPYNEQFF. The genes are TRBV20-1 and TRBJ2-1, with 7 bases fitting TRBD2. The CDR3 has 16 residues. CDR1 and CDR2 (germline): DFQATT, SNEGSKA (reference sequence). V lost 0 bases to trimming and J lost 2 bases; unmatched junction nucleotides: 7.

In this sample, this clonotype turned up many times. This rearrangement joins TRBV29-1 to TRBJ2-1; TRBD2 agrees at 7 bases. This CDR3 is built from 13 residues. With V trimmed by 7 bases and J by 8 bases, 11 bases remained unmatched. Germline V gives CDR1 SQVTM, CDR2 ANQGSEA. The CDR3 bases are TGCAGCGCCCAAAGCGGACTAGTTTATGAGCAGTTCTTC. Encoded protein: CSAQSGLVYEQFF.

The chain joins TRBV6-1 to TRBJ1-1, with D possibly matching TRBD1 (6 bases). The germline gives CDR1 MNHNS, CDR2 SASEGT. The V gene lost 11 bases and the J gene lost 1 base, with 11 bases spanning the gap. The CDR3 is 12 residues long. Written as DNA, the CDR3 is TGTGCCGTTACCAGGGGGAACACTGAAGCTTTCTTT. The encoded protein is CAVTRGNTEAFF.

J is TRBJ1-6 and V is TRBV11-1, with D maybe TRBD1 (5 bases). Trimming pared 1 base from V and 10 bases from J, leaving 8 bases between. CDR1 and CDR2 (germline): SGHAT, FQDESV (reference sequence). The CDR3 is 13 amino acids. CDR3 nucleotides: TGTGCCAGCAGCTTAGGGGGACGATCACCCCTCCACTTT. Its translation is CASSLGGRSPLHF.

The chain employs TRBV7-3 and TRBJ2-7, with 7 bases matching TRBD2. Germline V CDR1 and CDR2: SGHTA, FQGTGA. Trimming took 11 bases from V and 4 from J; bases not matched to a gene: 8. The CDR3 runs 12 residues. This CDR3 is CALAGRKYEQYF. The CDR3 region has the DNA TGTGCCTTAGCGGGTCGGAAGTACGAGCAGTACTTC.

The chain is built from TRBV7-2 and TRBJ1-2; D might be TRBD1 (6 bases). CDR1 and CDR2 from the germline V gene are SGHTA and FQGNSA. The V end lost 7 bases, the J end lost 1 base, and 16 bases lay between the germline ends. This CDR3 contains 15 residues. CDR3 DNA: TGTGCCAGCACTCGGTCCGGGACACTTAACTATGGCTACACCTTC. Protein product: CASTRSGTLNYGYTF.

This clonotype was counted at least ten times. This chain links TRBV7-2 with TRBJ2-3; D is unresolved. The CDR3 covers 14 residues. Germline lookup yields CDR1 SGHTA and CDR2 FQGNSA. Trimming removed 6 bases from V and 2 bases from J, with 12 bases in between. The CDR3 protein is CASRLLQLTDTQYF. The CDR3 DNA follows: TGTGCCAGCAGGTTGTTACAGCTCACAGATACGCAGTATTTT.

The sample holds a few counts of this clonotype. The chain employs TRBV6-1 and TRBJ1-6; no definite D call. Trimming cost V 8 bases and J 10 bases, with 15 bases left between them. CDR3 length: 13 amino acids. The germline gives CDR1 MNHNS, CDR2 SASEGT. This chain's CDR3 is CASVDLNPSPLHF. CDR3 in DNA: TGTGCCAGCGTGGATCTAAACCCATCACCCCTCCACTTT.

This clonotype was seen more than once but under ten times. The rearrangement uses TRBV28 and TRBJ2-1; 11 bases agree with TRBD2. CDR1 and CDR2 from the germline V gene are MDHEN and SYDVKM. The trim removed 6 bases at V and 3 bases at J, leaving 7 bases unmatched. CDR3 size: 16 residues. The CDR3 reads CASSPHSGGVYNEQFF. CDR3 DNA sequence: TGTGCCAGCAGCCCTCATAGCGGGGGGGTCTACAATGAGCAGTTCTTC.

This rearrangement joins TRBV7-6 to TRBJ1-2; 8 bases line up with TRBD1. The V segment lost 0 bases and the J segment 10 bases; nucleotides outside the gene matches: 4. Germline V gives CDR1 SGHVS, CDR2 FNYEAQ. CDR3 length: 13 amino acids. The CDR3 is CASSLAQGADYTF. For the CDR3, the DNA is TGTGCCAGCAGCTTAGCGCAGGGGGCTGACTACACCTTC.

This clonotype came up many times. CDR3 nucleotide sequence: TGTGCCAGCAGCACTACAGGGTCTGTCTACGAGCAGTACTTC. The encoded protein is CASSTTGSVYEQYF. This sequence joins TRBV12-3 or TRBV12-4 and TRBJ2-7; perhaps TRBD1 as D (6 bases). The CDR3 sequence is 14 residues long. V was cut by 6 bases and J by 3 bases, with 15 bases left in between.

The J gene is TRBJ2-3, the V gene TRBV6-1; no clear D. Germline CDR1 MNHNS, CDR2 SASEGT. The CDR3 loop spans 12 amino acids. With 1 base removed from V and 7 bases from J, the gap between germline ends came to 6 bases. CDR3 coding DNA: TGTGCCAGCAGTGAAGGTCGGCATACGCAGTATTTT. This gives the protein CASSEGRHTQYF.

The chain links TRBV28 to TRBJ2-1; 10 nucleotides line up with TRBD2. Germline-derived CDR1 and CDR2 are MDHEN and SYDVKM. With V trimmed by 5 bases and J by 7 bases, 11 bases remained unmatched. This CDR3 contains 16 residues. The CDR3 DNA follows: TGTGCCAGCAGTCGACAAGCGGGAGGGAACGGGAATGAGCAGTTCTTC. Its protein is CASSRQAGGNGNEQFF.

CDR3 DNA sequence: TGTGCCAGCTCACCCGGACAGGCCGGGGGACTAGCGGGTAAAGAGACCCAGTACTTC. Translating it yields CASSPGQAGGLAGKETQYF. The rearrangement uses TRBV18 and TRBJ2-5; 12 bases are a match to TRBD2. The length of the CDR3 is 19 residues. Looked up from germline, CDR1 is KGHSH and CDR2 is LQKENI. J lost 3 bases, V lost 3 bases, and 14 bases had no gene match. Full variable domain (remainder filled in from reference TRBV18 and TRBJ2-5): NAGVMQNPRHLVRRRGQEARLRCSPMKGHSHVYWYRQLPEEGLKFMVYLQKENIIDESGMPKERFSAEFPKEGPSILRIQQVVRGDSAAYFCASSPGQAGGLAGKETQYFGPGTRLLVL.

The chain employs TRBV12-3 or TRBV12-4 and TRBJ2-1, with 7 bases aligning to TRBD2. The V gene end was trimmed by 3 bases and the J gene end by 8 bases; junction bases not matched to a gene: 10. There are 15 residues in the CDR3. CDR3 DNA sequence: TGTGCCAGCAGTTTGGGGCTAGCGGAGGGCCATGAGCAGTTCTTC. Translation: CASSLGLAEGHEQFF.

This clonotype is a singleton in its sample. The chain employs TRBV12-3 or TRBV12-4 and TRBJ2-3; a possible D gene is TRBD1 (5 bases). V gave up 0 bases and J gave up 6 bases, with 10 bases separating them. The CDR3 loop spans 14 amino acids. The CDR3 nucleotides are TGTGCCAGCAGTTTAGCAGGGGTTGGGGATACGCAGTATTTT. It translates to CASSLAGVGDTQYF.

Many counts were recorded for this clonotype. Sequence at one end of the junction differs from germline and may be a read error. This chain links TRBV5-1 with TRBJ2-7; D is possibly TRBD2 (7 bases). Germline V gene lookup returns CDR1 SGHRS and CDR2 YFSETQ. CDR3 length equals 17 residues. The CDR3 region has the DNA TGCGCCAGCAGATTGGACTCGGGGGGACACCACTCCTACGAGCAGTACTTC. Protein product: CASRLDSGGHHSYEQYF.